The rows below give T cell receptor beta chains drawn from one sample of a study of a mutant IDH1 vaccine in newly diagnosed glioma. For these receptors, no antigen is known. Measured with immunoSEQ multiplex PCR; TCRdb has only the in-frame clones, and not every one. Of around 50,000 clones listed, 90% are singletons. The material sequenced was PBMCs, taken from a glioma patient whose treatment included an IDH1 peptide vaccine. The receptors originated from a woman aged 35 to 49 with glioma. CDR3s include the opening cysteine and the closing phenylalanine or tryptophan.

>TRBJ1-1|TRBV5-1
CASSLDTGGGTEAFF
>TRBJ1-1|TRBV6-4
CASSESANTEAFF
>TRBJ1-1|TRBV4-3
CASSSGQGTEAFF
>TRBJ2-1|TRBV15
CATRWLAGESGEQFF
>TRBJ1-4|TRBV7-9
CASSREGRLLLFF
>TRBJ1-4|TRBV18
CASSPTPGTGIEKLFF
>TRBJ1-2|TRBV6-1
CASSDGDVDGYTF
>TRBJ2-5|TRBV2
CASSEVTETQYF
>TRBJ2-3|TRBV14
CASSQGQNWRDTQYF
>TRBJ2-4|TRBV29-1
CSVGTGLAKNIQYF